What follows are 17 T cell receptor beta chains derived from one specimen sequenced in a study of human T cells and chemical hapten exposure. The time point was: patch test 3, about 24 weeks after DPC sensitization. The treatment was: therapeutic diphenylcyclopropenone sensitization with weekly scalp DPC. TCRdb reanalysed the RACE reads using MiXCR and keeps one entry per CDR3 protein. The data show tens of thousands of distinct CDR3 sequences, about 5% seen once. The specimen comprised whole blood, sampled in connection with sensitization to the hapten diphenylcyclopropenone (DPC). These receptors came from a man aged 30 to 45 with alopecia areata. Some clones in this sample may be carry-over from other donors' samples.

This clonotype occurred many times. CDR3 DNA sequence: TGCGCCAGCAGCCACCCCAGGACAGGGGTGTCTTTCTTT. It encodes CASSHPRTGVSFF. The V gene is TRBV4-3, the J gene TRBJ1-1; 9 positions match TRBD1. The CDR3 totals 13 residues. Germline assignment: CDR1 LGHNA and CDR2 YSLEER. The trim removed 3 bases at V and 12 bases at J, leaving 8 bases unmatched.

For this clonotype: This sequence may be a read error, since a much larger clone differs from it by one base. Given the absence of the conserved phenylalanine or tryptophan at the CDR3 end, a read error is likely. The rearrangement uses TRBV7-9 and TRBJ2-3; tentatively, D is TRBD2 (5 bases). The V end lost 4 bases, the J end lost 1 base, and 9 bases lay between the germline ends. CDR1 and CDR2 (germline): SEHNR, FQNEAQ (reference sequence). CDR3 length: 14 residues. The CDR3 bases are TGTGCCAGCAGCTACCGCGGGCGCACAGATACGCAGTATTCT. Amino acid sequence: CASSYRGRTDTQYS.

V and J are TRBV12-3 or TRBV12-4 and TRBJ2-7; a possible D gene is TRBD1 (6 bases). The V end lost 6 bases, the J end lost 6 bases, and 15 bases lay between the germline ends. This CDR3 comprises 13 residues. CDR3 residues: CASSAAGVSEQYF. The CDR3 region has the DNA TGTGCCAGCAGCGCTGCAGGGGTAAGCGAGCAGTACTTC.

This clonotype was detected ten times or more. The rearrangement uses TRBV3-1 and TRBJ1-4; 8 positions match TRBD1. V dropped 3 bases and J dropped 6; count of bases not matched to a gene: 6. Germline values: CDR1 LGHDT, CDR2 YNNKEL (reference sequence). The CDR3 covers 15 residues. The CDR3 coding sequence is TGTGCCAGCAGCCATTCCGGGACAGGTCATGAAAAACTGTTTTTT. It translates to CASSHSGTGHEKLFF.

This clonotype was detected ten times or more. CDR3 amino acids: CSANFPSGREILNEQFF. CDR3 coding DNA: TGCAGTGCTAATTTTCCTAGCGGGAGGGAGATATTGAATGAGCAGTTCTTC. The J gene is TRBJ2-1, the V gene TRBV20-1; 12 bases are a match to TRBD2. Germline lookup yields CDR1 DFQATT and CDR2 SNEGSKA (reference sequence). Trimming at V came to 4 bases and at J to 7 bases, leaving 14 bases not matched to a gene. The CDR3 runs 17 residues.

This clonotype was recorded at least ten times. This sequence joins TRBV19 and TRBJ1-5; D not certain. This CDR3 is 14 amino acids long. Germline V gene data show CDR1 as LNHDA and CDR2 as SQIVND (reference sequence). With 6 bases removed from V and 0 bases from J, the gap between germline ends came to 9 bases. The CDR3 loop reads CASRAPNSNQPQHF. The CDR3 DNA sequence: TGTGCCAGTAGGGCACCTAATAGCAATCAGCCCCAGCATTTT.

This clonotype has at least ten counts. V gene TRBV29-1 combines with J gene TRBJ2-3; 9 bases align to TRBD2. Trimming took 6 bases from V and 4 from J; bases not matched to a gene: 2. The CDR3 length is 12 residues. In germline, CDR1 is SQVTM, CDR2 ANQGSEA. This CDR3 reads CSVAGGADTQYF. DNA of the CDR3: TGCAGCGTGGCGGGAGGGGCAGATACGCAGTATTTT.

This clonotype occurred a few times. The chain couples TRBV6-6 to TRBJ1-1; D may be TRBD1 (6 bases). Trimming removed 7 bases from V and 4 bases from J, with 16 bases in between. The germline CDR1 and CDR2 sequences are MNHNY and SVGAGI (reference sequence). The length of the CDR3 is 14 residues. The CDR3 loop reads CASTGFQGSTEAFF. DNA for the CDR3: TGTGCCAGCACGGGTTTCCAGGGGTCCACTGAAGCTTTCTTT.

This clonotype came up many times. The V call is TRBV20-1, the J call TRBJ2-3, with 8 bases aligning to TRBD2. The germline V gene has CDR1 DFQATT and CDR2 SNEGSKA (reference sequence). V lost 3 bases and J lost 1; bases outside the gene matches: 6. The CDR3 is 15 amino acids. The chain's CDR3 is CSASGRAVGTDTQYF. CDR3 sequence (DNA): TGCAGTGCTAGCGGGAGGGCCGTGGGCACAGATACGCAGTATTTT.

This clonotype has a count of ten or more. V is TRBV2 and J is TRBJ2-3; perhaps TRBD2 as D (5 bases). Trimming removed 6 bases from V and 0 bases from J, with 10 bases in between. Germline V CDR1 and CDR2: SNHLY, FYNNEI. This CDR3 is 14 amino acids long. Written as DNA, the CDR3 is TGTGCCAGCAGGAGAGGGCCGAGCACAGATACGCAGTATTTT. Its translation: CASRRGPSTDTQYF.

This clonotype was seen ten or more times. The V and J genes are TRBV5-1 and TRBJ1-4, with 9 bases lining up with TRBD1. The CDR3 loop spans 18 amino acids. CDR1 SGHRS and CDR2 YFSETQ come from the germline V gene. V dropped 5 bases and J dropped 7; count of bases not matched to a gene: 18. CDR3 region: CASSALRSGTGIGEKLFF. The CDR3 DNA reads as TGCGCCAGCAGTGCCCTACGTAGTGGGACAGGGATAGGTGAAAAACTGTTTTTT.

This clonotype was picked up many times. V usage is TRBV3-1 and J usage is TRBJ2-1; 13 bases map to TRBD2. The junction had 3 bases not matched to a gene; V was cut back by 3 bases and J by 1 base. Germline CDR1 reads LGHDT; CDR2 reads YNNKEL (reference sequence). This CDR3 is built from 17 residues. Here the CDR3 reads CASSHMTSGGSYNEQFF. In nucleotides, the CDR3 is TGTGCCAGCAGCCACATGACTAGCGGGGGGTCCTACAATGAGCAGTTCTTC.

Ten or more counts support this clonotype. This chain joins TRBV6-6 and TRBJ1-5, with TRBD1 identical over 9 bases. The CDR3 is 15 amino acids. Trimming cost V 5 bases and J 4 bases; bases outside gene matches: 6. Germline CDR1 and CDR2: MNHNY and SVGAGI (reference sequence). CDR3 DNA sequence: TGTGCCAGCAGTCCGCCGACAGGGGGGAATCAGCCCCAGCATTTT. Translated: CASSPPTGGNQPQHF.

The table lists this clonotype with many counts. The chain is built from TRBV7-9 and TRBJ2-7, with D possibly TRBD2 on 6 matching bases. V was cut by 5 bases and J by 3 bases, with 17 bases left in between. There are 15 residues in the CDR3. Germline V gene data show CDR1 as SEHNR and CDR2 as FQNEAQ (reference sequence). The CDR3 reads CASSPPEGRIYEQYF. The CDR3 DNA follows: TGTGCCAGCAGCCCTCCGGAGGGACGGATCTACGAGCAGTACTTC.

This clonotype was found many times. V gene TRBV29-1 combines with J gene TRBJ2-5; TRBD2 might be the D (6 bases). CDR1 and CDR2 (germline): SQVTM, ANQGSEA. With 3 bases removed from V and 4 bases from J, the gap between germline ends came to 9 bases. The CDR3 loop spans 12 amino acids. The CDR3, as DNA: TGCAGCGTTGATGAGGGAGGAGAGACCCAGTACTTC. Protein sequence: CSVDEGGETQYF.

This rearrangement joins TRBV7-9 to TRBJ1-5, with a tentative D call TRBD1 (6 bases). Germline V gene sequence: CDR1 SEHNR, CDR2 FQNEAQ (reference sequence). Deletions cut 5 bases from V and 6 bases from J, with 8 bases between. This CDR3 comprises 12 residues. The CDR3, as DNA: TGTGCCAGCAGCCCACAGGGTCAGCCCCAGCATTTT. Translated, it gives CASSPQGQPQHF.

This clonotype appeared many times. The chain employs TRBV7-2 and TRBJ2-7; no definite D call. Germline V gene lookup returns CDR1 SGHTA and CDR2 FQGNSA. The CDR3 length is 15 residues. The V gene lost 2 bases and the J gene lost 4 bases, with 15 bases spanning the gap. This chain's CDR3 is CASSLRLVADYEQYF. The CDR3 bases are TGTGCCAGCAGCTTAAGGCTCGTGGCCGATTACGAGCAGTACTTC.